This is a list of T cell receptor beta chains from one sample in a study of shared clonotypes between healthy human individuals. The protocol was immunoSEQ multiplex PCR, while the TCRdb copy is restricted to in-frame clones and leaves out a portion. The sample records about a million clones, roughly 80% being singletons. The specimen was memory CD4+ T cells from PBMCs. All receptors come from a man aged 18 to 29 in good health. Some clones in this sample may be carry-over from other donors' samples. The CDR3 runs from the conserved cysteine through the conserved F or W. Fields, in order: CDR3 DNA, CDR3 protein, clone size, D gene, J gene, V gene. The D gene is left open where the match is weak. A clone size is listed for some rows: how often the clone was seen (once, few, many), or a class if it is expanded.

TGTGCCAGCAGATTCAGCGGAAAGAGCACAGATACGCAGTATTTT | CASRFSGKSTDTQYF | NA | NA | TRBJ2-3 | TRBV6-5
TGTGCCAGCAGAGACGGAAACTATGGCTACACCTTC | CASRDGNYGYTF | NA | NA | TRBJ1-2 | TRBV28
TGTGCAAGTCGCTTAGCGCGCGACAGGGTCGGGTACGAGCAGTACTTC | CASRLARDRVGYEQYF | few | NA | TRBJ2-7 | TRBV12-2
TGTGCCAGCAGTCCGGCGTTGAACACTGAAGCTTTCTTT | CASSPALNTEAFF | few | NA | TRBJ1-1 | TRBV6-5
TGCGCCAGCAGCCAAGGCCGGACTAGCGGGATGGAGACCCAGTACTTC | CASSQGRTSGMETQYF | NA | TRBD2 | TRBJ2-5 | TRBV4-3
TGTGCCAGCAGCTTATCGGAAGCGGGCGAGCAGTACTTC | CASSLSEAGEQYF | NA | NA | TRBJ2-7 | TRBV11-2
TGTGCCAGCAGCGTAGGAGACAGGGGGTACGAGCAGTACTTC | CASSVGDRGYEQYF | many | TRBD1 | TRBJ2-7 | TRBV9
TGTGCCTCTCGGGGTCTAGCCCCCGGGGAGCTGTTTTTT | CASRGLAPGELFF | NA | NA | TRBJ2-2 | TRBV30
TGCGCCAGCAGCTCCGCGTCGGGCAGACCCACAGATACGCAGTATTTT | CASSSASGRPTDTQYF | few | NA | TRBJ2-3 | TRBV5-1
TGCGCCAGCAGTGAGGGGGGGGTAAGCTACGAGCAGTACTTC | CASSEGGVSYEQYF | NA | TRBD2 | TRBJ2-7 | TRBV10-2
TGTGCCAGCAGTTCCGGACAGGGGAACACTGAAGCTTTCTTT | CASSSGQGNTEAFF | NA | TRBD1 | TRBJ1-1 | TRBV28
TGCGCCAGCAGCTTGGGTCCCCGGGACCTAGCCAAAAACATTCAGTACTTC | CASSLGPRDLAKNIQYF | once | NA | TRBJ2-4 | TRBV5-1
TGTGCCAGCAGCCCGACTAGCCGGCCAGATACGCAGTATTTT | CASSPTSRPDTQYF | NA | TRBD2 | TRBJ2-3 | TRBV4-2
TGTGCCAGCAGCTTGGACGGACTGAACTATGGCTACACCTTC | CASSLDGLNYGYTF | NA | NA | TRBJ1-2 | TRBV7-3
TGCGCCAGCAGCTTTACAGGGTCGAACACTGAAGCTTTCTTT | CASSFTGSNTEAFF | NA | NA | TRBJ1-1 | TRBV5-1
TGTGCCAGCAGGGATCCGGGACAGAGTTCCTACGAGCAGTACTTC | CASRDPGQSSYEQYF | NA | TRBD1 | TRBJ2-7 | TRBV7-2
TGTGCCAGCAGCCAATCGTTGGGGAGCACAGATACGCAGTATTTT | CASSQSLGSTDTQYF | NA | NA | TRBJ2-3 | TRBV14
TGTGCCAGCAGCACCCGGGGGGGCAATGAGCAGTTCTTC | CASSTRGGNEQFF | NA | TRBD2 | TRBJ2-1 | TRBV2
TGTGCCAGCAGCTTAGACAGGGGGCAAGAGACCCAGTACTTC | CASSLDRGQETQYF | NA | TRBD1 | TRBJ2-5 | TRBV7-2
TGTGCCACCTCCGAGGACAGGGCGATCCACGAGCAGTACTTC | CATSEDRAIHEQYF | once | TRBD1 | TRBJ2-7 | TRBV15
TGTGCCAGCAGTGAAATGGACGCTGACTACGAGCAGTACTTC | CASSEMDADYEQYF | NA | NA | TRBJ2-7 | TRBV6-1
TGCAGCGTTGGAGAGCCGGGATTTTCCTACGAGCAGTACTTC | CSVGEPGFSYEQYF | NA | NA | TRBJ2-7 | TRBV29-1
TGCAGCGTTGGGCAGGATACCTACGAGCAGTACTTC | CSVGQDTYEQYF | NA | NA | TRBJ2-7 | TRBV29-1
TGCGCCAGCAGTTCGACTAGCGGGAGCAACCGAGGTGAGCAGTTCTTC | CASSSTSGSNRGEQFF | NA | TRBD2 | TRBJ2-1 | TRBV5-1
TGTGCCAGCAGCGAGGGACAGGGGAGGAATGGCTACACCTTC | CASSEGQGRNGYTF | many | TRBD1 | TRBJ1-2 | TRBV5-4
TGTGCCAGCAGCTTAGCCGGGGCTAGCGCTGAGCAGTACTTC | CASSLAGASAEQYF | NA | NA | TRBJ2-7 | TRBV7-9
TGTGCCAGCAGCTTGGGACTAGCGGGAGGTGTAGATACGCAGTATTTT | CASSLGLAGGVDTQYF | many | TRBD2 | TRBJ2-3 | TRBV7-9
TGTGCCAGCAGCCAAGGGTATATAGGGATCACAGATACGCAGTATTTT | CASSQGYIGITDTQYF | NA | NA | TRBJ2-3 | TRBV4-2
TGTGCCAGCAGCTTAGCTCGGGGTGAGGTGGATACGCAGTATTTT | CASSLARGEVDTQYF | few | NA | TRBJ2-3 | TRBV7-2
TGCAGCGTTGGTCCGTTCTTCTACACCTTC | CSVGPFFYTF | NA | NA | TRBJ1-2 | TRBV29-1
TGTGCCAGCAGCCCTCGGCGGGGGTGGGGCTACACCTTC | CASSPRRGWGYTF | NA | NA | TRBJ1-2 | TRBV7-3
TGTGCCGGACTAGCGGGAGGGGGAGTCACGCAGTATTTT | CAGLAGGGVTQYF | NA | TRBD2 | TRBJ2-3 | TRBV30
TGTGCCAGCAGCTTAGTAGCGGGTAGCACAGATACGCAGTATTTT | CASSLVAGSTDTQYF | NA | TRBD2 | TRBJ2-3 | TRBV7-9
TGTGCCAGCAGCCCGTCCCGGGACAGGATTAGCTACACCTTC | CASSPSRDRISYTF | NA | TRBD1 | TRBJ1-2 | TRBV4-2
TGTGCCAGCTCACCAAGTGGGACAGACGGAAACACCATATATTTT | CASSPSGTDGNTIYF | NA | TRBD1 | TRBJ1-3 | TRBV18
TGTGCCAGCAGCTTGGAAATCAACACTGAAGCTTTCTTT | CASSLEINTEAFF | NA | NA | TRBJ1-1 | TRBV5-8
TGTGCCAGCAGTCCAACAGGGCCCCATAATGAAAAACTGTTTTTT | CASSPTGPHNEKLFF | NA | NA | TRBJ1-4 | TRBV27
TGTGCCAGCAGCCAGAGTCTAGCGGGAGGGACCGACATTCAGTACTTC | CASSQSLAGGTDIQYF | NA | TRBD2 | TRBJ2-4 | TRBV7-2
TGTGCCAGTACCTCCCGGACTCGCACCTACGAGCAGTACTTC | CASTSRTRTYEQYF | NA | NA | TRBJ2-7 | TRBV19
TGTGCCAGCAGCGCCCTTTCGTGGGGACCTGGGGCCAACGTCCTGACTTTC | CASSALSWGPGANVLTF | NA | NA | TRBJ2-6 | TRBV9
TGTGCTAGTGGGGGACAGCTCAATCAGCCCCAGCATTTT | CASGGQLNQPQHF | NA | TRBD1 | TRBJ1-5 | TRBV9
TGTGCCAGCAGCCAAGTTCCTAGCGGGAGTTTGGTAGCGGATACGCAGTATTTT | CASSQVPSGSLVADTQYF | NA | TRBD2 | TRBJ2-3 | TRBV4-2
TGTGCCAGCTGTGCGACCACAGATACGCAGTATTTT | CASCATTDTQYF | NA | NA | TRBJ2-3 | TRBV2
TGCGCCAGCAGCGCGGCCCCGGGGCCCCAAGAGACCCAGTACTTC | CASSAAPGPQETQYF | NA | NA | TRBJ2-5 | TRBV5-1
TGTGCCTGGAGTGCAACAGGGATCGGGGAGCTGTTTTTT | CAWSATGIGELFF | NA | NA | TRBJ2-2 | TRBV30
TGCGCCAGCACCGGGGACAGGGACGGAAACACCATATATTTT | CASTGDRDGNTIYF | NA | TRBD1 | TRBJ1-3 | TRBV10-1
TGTGCCAGCAGCTCCCCCCCCTGGGGGGAGACCCAGTACTTC | CASSSPPWGETQYF | NA | NA | TRBJ2-5 | TRBV7-9
TGTGCCAGCAGTATGACTAGCGGGAAAGAGCAGTTCTTC | CASSMTSGKEQFF | NA | TRBD2 | TRBJ2-1 | TRBV6-5
TGTGCCAGTAGCGAGGGACAAACCTATGGCTACACCTTC | CASSEGQTYGYTF | few | NA | TRBJ1-2 | TRBV19
TGTGCCTGGAACCCGGGCGACTATGGCTACACCTTC | CAWNPGDYGYTF | many | NA | TRBJ1-2 | TRBV30
TGTGCCAGCAGCTTAGTTCCCTCGGGGTGGAGGTCCTACGAGCAGTACTTC | CASSLVPSGWRSYEQYF | NA | NA | TRBJ2-7 | TRBV7-2
TGTGCCAGCAGCTTGGTGGGGTTTGGGGACGGGAACTATGGCTACACCTTC | CASSLVGFGDGNYGYTF | few | NA | TRBJ1-2 | TRBV5-6
TGTGCCATCACACAGCGGGATATCGACGAGCAGTACTTC | CAITQRDIDEQYF | NA | TRBD2 | TRBJ2-7 | TRBV10-3
TGTGCCAGCAGTGAACAACAGCCCTCCAATCAGCCCCAGCATTTT | CASSEQQPSNQPQHF | NA | NA | TRBJ1-5 | TRBV2
TGTGCCAGCAGTCCGGGGACCTCAGGAAACACCATATATTTT | CASSPGTSGNTIYF | NA | NA | TRBJ1-3 | TRBV6-6
TGTGCCAGCAGCTTAGTTGGTGCGCTAAATGAGCAGTTCTTC | CASSLVGALNEQFF | NA | NA | TRBJ2-1 | TRBV7-9